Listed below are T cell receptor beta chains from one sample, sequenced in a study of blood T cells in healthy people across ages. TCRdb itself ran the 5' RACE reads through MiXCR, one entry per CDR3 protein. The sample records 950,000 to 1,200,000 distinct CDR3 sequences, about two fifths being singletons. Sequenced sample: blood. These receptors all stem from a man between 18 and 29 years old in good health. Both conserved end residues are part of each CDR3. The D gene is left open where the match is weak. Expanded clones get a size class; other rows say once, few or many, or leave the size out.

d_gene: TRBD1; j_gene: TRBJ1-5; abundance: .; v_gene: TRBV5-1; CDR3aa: CASSQGTGLQTGDQPQHF; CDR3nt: TGCGCCAGCAGCCAAGGGACAGGGCTTCAAACAGGGGATCAGCCCCAGCATTTT
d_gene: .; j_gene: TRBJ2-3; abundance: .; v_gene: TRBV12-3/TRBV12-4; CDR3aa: CASSHRVDTQYF; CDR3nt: TGTGCCAGCAGCCACCGTGTAGATACGCAGTATTTT
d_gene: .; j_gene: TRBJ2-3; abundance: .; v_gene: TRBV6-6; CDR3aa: CASSYFGVASTDTQYF; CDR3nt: TGTGCCAGCAGTTATTTCGGGGTGGCTAGCACAGATACGCAGTATTTT
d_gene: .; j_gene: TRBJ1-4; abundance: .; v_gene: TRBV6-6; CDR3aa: CASSYSQGKSEKLFF; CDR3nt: TGTGCCAGCAGTTACTCGCAGGGAAAAAGCGAAAAACTGTTTTTT
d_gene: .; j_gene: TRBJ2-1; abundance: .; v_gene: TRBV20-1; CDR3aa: CSASPDWDSRNEQFF; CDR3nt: TGCAGTGCTAGTCCCGACTGGGACTCACGCAATGAGCAGTTCTTC
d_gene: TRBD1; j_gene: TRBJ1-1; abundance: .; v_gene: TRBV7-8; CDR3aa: CASSRWTGGGSEAFF; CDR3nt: TGTGCCAGCAGCAGATGGACAGGGGGGGGTAGTGAAGCTTTCTTT
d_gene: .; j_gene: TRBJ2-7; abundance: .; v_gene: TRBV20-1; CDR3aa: CSARQADEQYF; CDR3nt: TGCAGTGCCAGACAGGCCGACGAGCAGTACTTC
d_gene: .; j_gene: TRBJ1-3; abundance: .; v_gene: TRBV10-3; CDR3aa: CAIRKTEAPGNTIYF; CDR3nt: TGTGCCATCAGAAAGACGGAGGCGCCTGGAAACACCATATATTTT
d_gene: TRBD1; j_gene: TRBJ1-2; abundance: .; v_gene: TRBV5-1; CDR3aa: CASSPEGQAGAYGYTF; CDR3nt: TGCGCCAGCAGCCCAGAGGGACAGGCAGGGGCCTATGGCTACACCTTC
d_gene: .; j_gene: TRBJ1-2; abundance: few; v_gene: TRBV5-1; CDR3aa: CASSLAGGLDYPNGYTF; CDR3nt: TGCGCCAGCAGCTTGGCCGGCGGGTTAGACTACCCTAATGGCTACACCTTC
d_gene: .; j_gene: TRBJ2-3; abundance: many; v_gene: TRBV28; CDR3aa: CASSSQADTQYF; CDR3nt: TGTGCCAGCAGTTCTCAGGCAGATACGCAGTATTTT
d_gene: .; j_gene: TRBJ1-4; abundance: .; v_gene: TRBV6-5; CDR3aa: CASSYGGATNEKLFF; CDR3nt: TGTGCCAGCAGTTATGGCGGAGCAACTAATGAAAAACTGTTTTTT
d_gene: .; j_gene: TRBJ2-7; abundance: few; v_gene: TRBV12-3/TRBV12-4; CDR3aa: CASSFRAWDEQYF; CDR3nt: TGTGCCAGCAGTTTTAGGGCCTGGGACGAGCAGTACTTC
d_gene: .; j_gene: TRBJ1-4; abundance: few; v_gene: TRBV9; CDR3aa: CASSNDATNEKLFF; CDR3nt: TGTGCCAGCAGCAACGATGCAACTAATGAAAAACTGTTTTTT
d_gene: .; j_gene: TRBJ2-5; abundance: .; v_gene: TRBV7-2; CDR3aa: CASGGQVDETQYF; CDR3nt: TGTGCCAGCGGGGGGCAGGTTGACGAGACCCAGTACTTC
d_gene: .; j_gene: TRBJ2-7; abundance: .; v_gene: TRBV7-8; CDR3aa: CASSLPLDRYNEQYF; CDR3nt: TGTGCCAGCAGCCTACCCCTAGACAGATACAATGAGCAGTACTTC
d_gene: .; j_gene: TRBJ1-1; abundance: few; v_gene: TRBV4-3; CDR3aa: CASSQGRGDVRTEAFF; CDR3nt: TGCGCCAGCAGCCAAGGTAGGGGAGATGTAAGGACTGAAGCTTTCTTT
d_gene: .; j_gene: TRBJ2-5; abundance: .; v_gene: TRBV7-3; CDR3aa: CASSPQGQRETQYF; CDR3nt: TGTGCCAGCAGCCCCCAAGGACAACGAGAGACCCAGTACTTC
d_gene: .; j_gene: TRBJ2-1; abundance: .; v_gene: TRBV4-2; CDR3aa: CASSQDGGDNNEQFF; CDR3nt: TGTGCCAGCAGCCAAGATGGGGGGGACAACAATGAGCAGTTCTTC
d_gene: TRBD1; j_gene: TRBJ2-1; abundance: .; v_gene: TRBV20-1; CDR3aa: CSASPTGYNEQFF; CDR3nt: TGCAGTGCTAGTCCGACAGGGTACAATGAGCAGTTCTTC
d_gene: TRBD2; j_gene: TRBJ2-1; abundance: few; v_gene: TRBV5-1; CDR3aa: CASSLPGTSGSSYNEQFF; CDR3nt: TGCGCCAGCAGCTTGCCCGGGACTAGCGGGTCCTCCTACAATGAGCAGTTCTTC
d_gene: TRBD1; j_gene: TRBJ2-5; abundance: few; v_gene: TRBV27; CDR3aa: CASSLVGTGEETQYF; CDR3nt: TGTGCCAGCAGTTTAGTGGGGACAGGGGAAGAGACCCAGTACTTC
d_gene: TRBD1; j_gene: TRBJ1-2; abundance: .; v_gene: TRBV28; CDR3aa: CASSSWDRGQFGYTF; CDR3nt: TGTGCCAGTTCCTCCTGGGACAGGGGGCAATTTGGCTACACCTTC
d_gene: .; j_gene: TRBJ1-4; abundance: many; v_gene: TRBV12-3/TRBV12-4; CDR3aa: CASSFSATNEKLFF; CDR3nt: TGTGCCAGCAGTTTCAGTGCAACTAATGAAAAACTGTTTTTT
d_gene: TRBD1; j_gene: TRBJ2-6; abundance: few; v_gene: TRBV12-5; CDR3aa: CASGLVTGANSGANVLTF; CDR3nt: TGTGCTAGTGGTTTGGTAACAGGGGCAAACTCTGGGGCCAACGTCCTGACTTTC
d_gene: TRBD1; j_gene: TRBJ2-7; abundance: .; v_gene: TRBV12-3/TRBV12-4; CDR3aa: CASSTYRGGFYEQYF; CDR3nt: TGTGCCAGCAGTACCTACAGGGGCGGTTTCTACGAGCAGTACTTC
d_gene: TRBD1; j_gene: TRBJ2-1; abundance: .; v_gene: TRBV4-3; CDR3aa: CASSPRDRYTDEQFF; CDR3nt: TGCGCCAGCAGCCCCCGGGACAGGTACACCGATGAGCAGTTCTTC
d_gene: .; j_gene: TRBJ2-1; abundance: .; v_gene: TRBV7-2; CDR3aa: CASSPSRGHEQFF; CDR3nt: TGTGCCAGCAGCCCTTCCAGGGGCCATGAGCAGTTCTTC
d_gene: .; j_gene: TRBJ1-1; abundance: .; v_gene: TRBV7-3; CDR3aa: CASSLMRGERTEAFF; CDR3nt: TGTGCCAGCAGCTTAATGCGGGGAGAGCGCACTGAAGCTTTCTTT
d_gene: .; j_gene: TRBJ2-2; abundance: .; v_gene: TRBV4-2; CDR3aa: CASSQDGRNTGELFF; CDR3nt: TGTGCCAGCAGCCAAGATGGCAGGAACACCGGGGAGCTGTTTTTT
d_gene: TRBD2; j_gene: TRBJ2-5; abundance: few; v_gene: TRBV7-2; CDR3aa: CASSLGGLDETQYF; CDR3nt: TGTGCCAGCAGCTTAGGGGGACTAGATGAGACCCAGTACTTC
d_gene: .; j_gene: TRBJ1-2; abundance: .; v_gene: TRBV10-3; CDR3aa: CAIGDVGANGYTF; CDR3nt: TGTGCCATCGGTGATGTTGGGGCGAATGGCTACACCTTC
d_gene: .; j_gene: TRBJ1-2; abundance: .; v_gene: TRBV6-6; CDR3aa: CASSYSGRPPNYGYTF; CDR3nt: TGTGCCAGCAGTTACTCGGGACGGCCGCCTAACTATGGCTACACCTTC
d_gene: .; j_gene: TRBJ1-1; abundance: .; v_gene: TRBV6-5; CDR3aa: CASIRDRINTEAFF; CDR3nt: TGTGCCAGCATTAGAGACAGGATAAACACTGAAGCTTTCTTT
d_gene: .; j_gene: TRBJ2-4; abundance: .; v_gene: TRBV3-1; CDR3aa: CASSQDDSLAKNIQYF; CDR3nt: TGTGCCAGCAGCCAGGATGACAGTCTAGCCAAAAACATTCAGTACTTC
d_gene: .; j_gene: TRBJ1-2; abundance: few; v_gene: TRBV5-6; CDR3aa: CASSLGGDHGYTF; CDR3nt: TGTGCCAGCAGCTTGGGAGGCGACCATGGCTACACCTTC
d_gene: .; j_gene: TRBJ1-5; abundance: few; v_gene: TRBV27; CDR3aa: CASSQGFGSNQPQHF; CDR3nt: TGTGCCAGCAGCCAAGGGTTCGGTAGCAATCAGCCCCAGCATTTT
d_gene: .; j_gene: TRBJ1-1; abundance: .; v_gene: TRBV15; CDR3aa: CATSRKTARNTEAFF; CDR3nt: TGTGCCACCAGCAGAAAGACAGCGCGGAACACTGAAGCTTTCTTT
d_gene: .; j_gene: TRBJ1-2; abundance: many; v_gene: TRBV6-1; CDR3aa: CASSDPSYGYTF; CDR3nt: TGTGCCAGCAGTGACCCTTCCTATGGCTACACCTTC
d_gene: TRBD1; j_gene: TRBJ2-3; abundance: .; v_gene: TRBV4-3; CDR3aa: CASSPLLDRGDTQYF; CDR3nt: TGCGCCAGCAGCCCCCTCCTGGACAGGGGGGATACGCAGTATTTT
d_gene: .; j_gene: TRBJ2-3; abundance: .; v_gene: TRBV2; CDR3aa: CARTRDTWTDTQYF; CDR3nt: TGTGCCAGGACTCGGGACACCTGGACAGATACGCAGTATTTT
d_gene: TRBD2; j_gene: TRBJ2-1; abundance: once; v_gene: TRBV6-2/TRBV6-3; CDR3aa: CAGRVSGRGNEQFF; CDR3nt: TGTGCCGGCAGGGTGAGCGGGAGAGGCAATGAGCAGTTCTTC
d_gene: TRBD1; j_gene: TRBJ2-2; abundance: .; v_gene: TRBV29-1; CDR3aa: CSVDFGQGFGELFF; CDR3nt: TGCAGCGTTGATTTCGGACAGGGGTTCGGGGAGCTGTTTTTT
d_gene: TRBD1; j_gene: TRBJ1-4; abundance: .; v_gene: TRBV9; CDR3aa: CASSLTTGNEKLFF; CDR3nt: TGTGCCAGCAGCCTCACGACAGGGAATGAAAAACTGTTTTTT
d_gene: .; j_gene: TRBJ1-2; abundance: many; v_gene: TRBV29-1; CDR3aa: CSVSPGYTF; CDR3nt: TGCAGCGTTTCCCCGGGCTACACCTTC
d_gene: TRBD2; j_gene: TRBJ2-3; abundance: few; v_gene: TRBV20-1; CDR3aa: CSARVPSGGTDTQYF; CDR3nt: TGCAGTGCTAGAGTGCCTAGCGGGGGCACAGATACGCAGTATTTT
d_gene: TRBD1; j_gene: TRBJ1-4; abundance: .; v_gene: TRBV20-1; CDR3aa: CSARAGTGIEELFF; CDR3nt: TGCAGTGCTAGAGCTGGGACAGGCATTGAAGAACTGTTTTTT
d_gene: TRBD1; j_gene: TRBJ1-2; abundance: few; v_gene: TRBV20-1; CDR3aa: CSARGGDRDGYTF; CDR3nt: TGCAGTGCTAGAGGGGGGGACAGGGATGGCTACACCTTC
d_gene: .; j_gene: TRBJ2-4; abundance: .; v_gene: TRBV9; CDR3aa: CASSDGFSPLAKNIQYF; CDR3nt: TGTGCCAGCAGCGACGGATTTTCTCCTTTAGCCAAAAACATTCAGTACTTC
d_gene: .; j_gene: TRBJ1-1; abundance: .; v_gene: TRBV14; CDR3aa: CASSWDRATEAFF; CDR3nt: TGTGCCAGCAGCTGGGACCGGGCCACTGAAGCTTTCTTT
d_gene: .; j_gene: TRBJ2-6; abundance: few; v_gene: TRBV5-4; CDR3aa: CASSLESGANVLTF; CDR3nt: TGTGCCAGCAGCTTGGAATCTGGGGCCAACGTCCTGACTTTC